These 2 T cell receptor beta chains were sequenced from one sample in a study of vaccination and CD4 T cells after COVID-19. Sequencing of cultured CD4+ T cell DNA used the Oncomine TCR Beta short-read assay. TCRdb recomputed calls from the PCR reads with MiXCR, one row per CDR3 protein. There are some 14,000 distinct CDR3 sequences in the sample; about half occur only once, and about 11% lies in the top ten. Antigens for these TCRs are unknown. Indicated treatment: roughly ten-day PBMC culture with coronavirus spike peptide pools or control peptides (ViraFEST assay). The sequencing sample was made of CD4+ T cells from blood, cultured in vitro. The origin of the receptors is a human donor who had recovered from COVID-19.

The V gene is TRBV27, the J gene TRBJ2-1; D may match TRBD1 or TRBD2 (5 bases each). V lost 9 bases and J lost 0, with 12 bases in between. This CDR3 has 14 amino acids. Germline V lookup: CDR1 MNHEY, CDR2 SMNVEV (reference sequence). CDR3 nucleotide sequence: TGTGCCAGTAGAGGGGCGAGCTCCTACAATGAGCAGTTCTTC. Its translation is CASRGASSYNEQFF.

The gene calls are TRBV6-1 and TRBJ2-1; maybe TRBD1 (6 bases). Germline CDR1 is MNHNS and CDR2 is SASEGT. The V gene lost 7 bases and the J gene lost 7 bases, with 14 bases spanning the gap. This CDR3 region has 13 residues. CDR3 nucleotide sequence: TGTGCCAGCACCCGCCGACAGGCTAATGAGCAGTTCTTC. Protein product: CASTRRQANEQFF.